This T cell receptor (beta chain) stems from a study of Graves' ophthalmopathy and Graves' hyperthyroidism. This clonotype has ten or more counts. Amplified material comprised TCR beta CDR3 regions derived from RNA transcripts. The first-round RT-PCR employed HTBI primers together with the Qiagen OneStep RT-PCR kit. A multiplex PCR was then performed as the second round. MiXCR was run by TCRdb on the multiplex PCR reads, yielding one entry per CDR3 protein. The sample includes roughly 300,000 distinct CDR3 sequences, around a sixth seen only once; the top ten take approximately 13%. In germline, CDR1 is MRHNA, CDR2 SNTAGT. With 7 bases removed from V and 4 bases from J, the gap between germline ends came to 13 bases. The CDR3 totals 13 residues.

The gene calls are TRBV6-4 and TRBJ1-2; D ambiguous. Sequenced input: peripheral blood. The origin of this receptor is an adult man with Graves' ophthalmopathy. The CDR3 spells CASNRTGTYGYTF. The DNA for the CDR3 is TGTGCCAGCAACCGGACGGGAACCTATGGCTACACCTTC.